These 4 T cell receptor beta chains were sequenced from one sample in a study of cytomegalovirus exposure and HLA in healthy donors. 60 Vbeta and 13 Jbeta primers were used in PCR. The method was immunoSEQ multiplex PCR; TCRdb's version includes in-frame clones alone and lacks a portion of them. The data hold about 130,000 clones, with 81% observed a single time. The sample comprised PBMCs. The receptor source for this set is a man aged 18 to 29 in good health and CMV-seropositive.

This chain joins TRBV18 and TRBJ2-3; 9 bases align to TRBD1. This CDR3 region has 16 residues. J was trimmed by 3 bases and V by 6 bases; bases with no gene match: 10. Germline lookup yields CDR1 KGHSH and CDR2 LQKENI. The CDR3, as DNA: TGTGCCAGCTCTTACATTCCGGGACAGGGAACAGATACGCAGTATTTT. It translates to CASSYIPGQGTDTQYF.

CDR3 in DNA: TGTGCCAGCAGTTACTCGAGCCAAGGGGGCGGGGAGCAGTTCTTC. This translates into CASSYSSQGGGEQFF. The chain employs TRBV6-5 and TRBJ2-1; TRBD1 aligns across 7 bases. Unmatched junction bases numbered 9, after V lost 0 bases and J lost 10 bases. The CDR3 covers 15 residues. The V gene's germline CDR1 is MNHEY and CDR2 SVGAGI.

The rearrangement uses TRBV7-2 and TRBJ1-5; 9 bases align to TRBD1. Trimming removed 3 bases from V and 4 bases from J; junction bases left unmatched: 4. The CDR3 loop spans 15 amino acids. Germline CDR1 reads SGHTA; CDR2 reads FQGNSA. DNA for the CDR3: TGTGCCAGCAGCTTTGAGACAGGGGGGAATCAGCCCCAGCATTTT. Translation: CASSFETGGNQPQHF.

The rearrangement joins TRBV30 to TRBJ1-1; 8 bases map to TRBD1. Germline CDR1 reads GTSNPN; CDR2 reads SVGIG (reference sequence). V gave up 3 bases and J gave up 1 base; unmatched junction bases: 16. CDR3 size: 18 residues. DNA of the CDR3: TGTGCCTGGAGAAAAATCGGCAGGACAGGGCTACGGAACACTGAAGCTTTCTTT. It codes for CAWRKIGRTGLRNTEAFF.